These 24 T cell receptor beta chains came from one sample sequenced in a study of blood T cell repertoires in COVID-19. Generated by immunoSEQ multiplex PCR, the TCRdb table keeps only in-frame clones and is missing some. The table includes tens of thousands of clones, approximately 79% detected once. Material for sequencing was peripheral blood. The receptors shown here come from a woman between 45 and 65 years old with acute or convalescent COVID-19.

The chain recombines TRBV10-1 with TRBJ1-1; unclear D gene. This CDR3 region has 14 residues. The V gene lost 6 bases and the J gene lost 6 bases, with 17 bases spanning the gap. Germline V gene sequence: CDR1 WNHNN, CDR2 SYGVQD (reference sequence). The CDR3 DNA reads TGCGCCAGCAGGTCCTCGGAAAGCGGATCTGAAGCTTTCTTT. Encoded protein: CASRSSESGSEAFF.

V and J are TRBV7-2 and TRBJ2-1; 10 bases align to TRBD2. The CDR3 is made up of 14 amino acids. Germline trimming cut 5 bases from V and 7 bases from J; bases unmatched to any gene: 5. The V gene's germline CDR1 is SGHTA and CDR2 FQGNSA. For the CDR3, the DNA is TGTGCCAGCAGCCCTAGCGGGAGTGGTAATGAGCAGTTCTTC. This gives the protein CASSPSGSGNEQFF.

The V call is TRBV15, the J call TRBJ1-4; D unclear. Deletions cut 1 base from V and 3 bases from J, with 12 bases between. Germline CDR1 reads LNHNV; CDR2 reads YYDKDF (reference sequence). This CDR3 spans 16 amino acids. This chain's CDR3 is CATSRGPGMSNEKLFF. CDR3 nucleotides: TGTGCCACCAGCAGAGGACCCGGGATGTCTAATGAAAAACTGTTTTTT. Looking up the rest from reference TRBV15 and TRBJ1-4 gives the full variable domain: DAMVIQNPRYQVTQFGKPVTLSCSQTLNHNVMYWYQQKSSQAPKLLFHYYDKDFNNEADTPDNFQSRRPNTSFCFLDIRSPGLGDTAMYLCATSRGPGMSNEKLFFGSGTQLSVL.

The CDR3 DNA sequence: TGTGCCAGCAGCGCTTACACGCAAGAGACCCAGTACTTC. Amino acid sequence: CASSAYTQETQYF. V usage is TRBV5-5 and J usage is TRBJ2-5; D is unclear. V was cut by 4 bases and J by 2 bases, with 9 bases left in between. Germline assignment: CDR1 SGHKS and CDR2 YYEKEE (reference sequence). The CDR3 is 13 amino acids. Filled out from reference TRBV5-5 and TRBJ2-5, the complete variable domain reads DAGVTQSPTHLIKTRGQQVTLRCSPISGHKSVSWYQQVLGQGPQFIFQYYEKEERGRGNFPDRFSARQFPNYSSELNVNALLLGDSALYLCASSAYTQETQYFGPGTRLLVL.

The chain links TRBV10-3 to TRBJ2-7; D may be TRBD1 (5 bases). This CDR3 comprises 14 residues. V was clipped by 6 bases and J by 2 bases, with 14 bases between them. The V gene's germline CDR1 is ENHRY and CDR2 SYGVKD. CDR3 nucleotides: TGTGCCATCAGGAATACTACAGGAACCTACGAGCAGTACTTC. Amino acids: CAIRNTTGTYEQYF.

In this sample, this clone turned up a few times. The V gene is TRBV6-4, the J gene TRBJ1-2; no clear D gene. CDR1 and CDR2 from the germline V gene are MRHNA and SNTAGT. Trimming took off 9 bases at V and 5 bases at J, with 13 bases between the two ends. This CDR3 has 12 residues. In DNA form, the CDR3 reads TGTGCCAGTCTACGTAAGAAGTATGGCTACACCTTC. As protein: CASLRKKYGYTF.

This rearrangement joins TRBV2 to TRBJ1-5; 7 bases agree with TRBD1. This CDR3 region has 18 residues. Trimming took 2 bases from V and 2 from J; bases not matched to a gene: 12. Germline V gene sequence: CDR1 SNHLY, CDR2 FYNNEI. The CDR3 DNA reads TGTGCCAGCAGTGAACGCGACAGGGTAAATAGCGGCAATCAGCCCCAGCATTTT. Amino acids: CASSERDRVNSGNQPQHF.

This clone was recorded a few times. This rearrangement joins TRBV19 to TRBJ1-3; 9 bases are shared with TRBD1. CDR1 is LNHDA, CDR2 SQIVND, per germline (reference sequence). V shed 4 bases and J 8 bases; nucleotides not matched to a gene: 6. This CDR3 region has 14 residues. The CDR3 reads CASSRDRQGDTIYF. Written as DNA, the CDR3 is TGTGCCAGTAGTAGAGATCGACAGGGGGACACCATATATTTT.

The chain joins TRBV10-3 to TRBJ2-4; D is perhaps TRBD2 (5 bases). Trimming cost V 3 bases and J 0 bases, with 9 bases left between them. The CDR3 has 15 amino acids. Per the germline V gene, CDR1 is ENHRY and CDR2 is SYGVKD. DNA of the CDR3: TGTGCCATCAGTGACGAAGGACTAGCCAAAAACATTCAGTACTTC. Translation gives CAISDEGLAKNIQYF.

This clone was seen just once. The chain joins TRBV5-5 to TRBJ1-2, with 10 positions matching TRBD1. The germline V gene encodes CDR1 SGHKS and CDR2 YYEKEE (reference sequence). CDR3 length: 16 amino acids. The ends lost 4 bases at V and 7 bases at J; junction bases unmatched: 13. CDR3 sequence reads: CASSPTLTGGAGGYTF. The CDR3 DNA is TGTGCCAGCAGCCCGACCCTGACAGGGGGCGCCGGTGGCTACACCTTC.

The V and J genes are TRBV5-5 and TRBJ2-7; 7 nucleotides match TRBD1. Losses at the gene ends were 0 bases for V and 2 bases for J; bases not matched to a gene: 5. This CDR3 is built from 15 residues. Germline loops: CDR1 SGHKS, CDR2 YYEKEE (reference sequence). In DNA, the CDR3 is TGTGCCAGCAGCTTGGGGACAGGTACTACCTACGAGCAGTACTTC. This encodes CASSLGTGTTYEQYF. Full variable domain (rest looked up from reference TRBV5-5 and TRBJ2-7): DAGVTQSPTHLIKTRGQQVTLRCSPISGHKSVSWYQQVLGQGPQFIFQYYEKEERGRGNFPDRFSARQFPNYSSELNVNALLLGDSALYLCASSLGTGTTYEQYFGPGTRLTVT.

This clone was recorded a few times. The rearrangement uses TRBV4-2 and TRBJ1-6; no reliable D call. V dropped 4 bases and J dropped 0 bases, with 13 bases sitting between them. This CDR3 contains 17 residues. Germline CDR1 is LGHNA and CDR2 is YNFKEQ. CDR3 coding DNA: TGTGCCAGCAGCCGAACCAAAGCTAGCTCCTATAATTCACCCCTCCACTTT. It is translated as CASSRTKASSYNSPLHF.

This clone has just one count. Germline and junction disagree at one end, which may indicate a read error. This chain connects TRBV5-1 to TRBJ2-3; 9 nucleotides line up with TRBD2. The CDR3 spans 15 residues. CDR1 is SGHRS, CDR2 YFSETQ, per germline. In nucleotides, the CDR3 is TGCGCCCGCAGCGGGGCGGGGGGGCAATTTGATACGCAGTATTTT. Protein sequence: CARSGAGGQFDTQYF.

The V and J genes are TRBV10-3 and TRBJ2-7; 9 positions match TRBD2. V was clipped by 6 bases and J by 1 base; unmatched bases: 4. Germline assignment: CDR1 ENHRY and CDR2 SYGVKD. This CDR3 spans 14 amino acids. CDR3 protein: CAIRFSGSSYEQYF. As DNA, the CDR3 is TGTGCCATCAGGTTTAGCGGGAGTTCCTACGAGCAGTACTTC.

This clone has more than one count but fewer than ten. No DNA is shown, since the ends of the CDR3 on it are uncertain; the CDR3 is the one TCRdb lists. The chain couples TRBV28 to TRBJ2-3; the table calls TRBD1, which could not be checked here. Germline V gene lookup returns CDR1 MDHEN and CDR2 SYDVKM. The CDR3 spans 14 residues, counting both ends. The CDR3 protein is CASSFLAGTDTQYF.

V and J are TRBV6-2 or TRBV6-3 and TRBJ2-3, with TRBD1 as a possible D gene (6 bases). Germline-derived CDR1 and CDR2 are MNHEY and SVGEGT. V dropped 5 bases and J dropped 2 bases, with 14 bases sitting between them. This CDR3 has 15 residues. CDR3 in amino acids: CASSNRVGATDTQYF. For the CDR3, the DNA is TGTGCCAGCAGTAACAGAGTGGGGGCCACAGATACGCAGTATTTT.

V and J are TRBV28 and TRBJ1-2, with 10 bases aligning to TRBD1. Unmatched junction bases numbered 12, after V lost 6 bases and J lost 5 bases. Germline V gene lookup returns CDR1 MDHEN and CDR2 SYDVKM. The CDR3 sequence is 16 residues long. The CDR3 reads CASRSGTGDNRYGYTF. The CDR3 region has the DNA TGTGCCAGCAGATCCGGGACAGGGGACAATAGATATGGCTACACCTTC.

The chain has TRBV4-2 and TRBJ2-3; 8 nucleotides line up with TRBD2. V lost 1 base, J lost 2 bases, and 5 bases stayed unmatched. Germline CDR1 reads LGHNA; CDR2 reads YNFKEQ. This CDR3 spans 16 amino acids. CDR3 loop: CASSQGGGGYTDTQYF. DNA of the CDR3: TGTGCCAGCAGCCAAGGAGGCGGGGGGTACACAGATACGCAGTATTTT.

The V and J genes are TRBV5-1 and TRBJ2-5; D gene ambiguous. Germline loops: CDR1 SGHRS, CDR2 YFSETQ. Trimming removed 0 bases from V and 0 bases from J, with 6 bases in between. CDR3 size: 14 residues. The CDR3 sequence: CASSLVSYQETQYF. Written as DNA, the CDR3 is TGCGCCAGCAGCTTGGTTTCGTACCAAGAGACCCAGTACTTC.

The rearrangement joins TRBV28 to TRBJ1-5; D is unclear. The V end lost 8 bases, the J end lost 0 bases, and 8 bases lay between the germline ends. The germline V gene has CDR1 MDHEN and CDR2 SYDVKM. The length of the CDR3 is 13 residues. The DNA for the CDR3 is TGTGCCAGCGTTGTACATAGCAATCAGCCCCAGCATTTT. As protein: CASVVHSNQPQHF.

CDR3: CASSLTEGLGTEAFF. The CDR3 DNA follows: TGTGCCAGCAGTTTAACCGAGGGTTTGGGCACTGAAGCTTTCTTT. The chain employs TRBV28 and TRBJ1-1; D is unresolved. Trimming removed 2 bases from V and 4 bases from J, with 14 bases in between. Per the germline V gene, CDR1 is MDHEN and CDR2 is SYDVKM. The CDR3 loop spans 15 amino acids.

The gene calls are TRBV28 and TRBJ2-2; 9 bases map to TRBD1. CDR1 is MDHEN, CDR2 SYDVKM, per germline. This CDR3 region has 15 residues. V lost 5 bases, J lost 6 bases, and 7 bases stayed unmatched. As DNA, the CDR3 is TGTGCCAGCAGTCCCGGGGACAGGGAGGCCGGGGAGCTGTTTTTT. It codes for CASSPGDREAGELFF.

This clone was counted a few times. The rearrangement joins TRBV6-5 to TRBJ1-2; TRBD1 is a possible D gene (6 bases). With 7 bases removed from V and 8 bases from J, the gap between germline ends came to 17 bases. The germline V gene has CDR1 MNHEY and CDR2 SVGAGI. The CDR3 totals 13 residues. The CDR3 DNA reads TGTGCCAGCAAAGGTTCGGGGGGCCGGGGCTACACCTTC. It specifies CASKGSGGRGYTF.

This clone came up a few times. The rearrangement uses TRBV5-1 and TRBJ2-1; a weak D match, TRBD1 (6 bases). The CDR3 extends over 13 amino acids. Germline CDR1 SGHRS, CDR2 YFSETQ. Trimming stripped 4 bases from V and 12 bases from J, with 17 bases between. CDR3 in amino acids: CASSVDSSSGQFF. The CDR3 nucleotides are TGCGCCAGCAGCGTGGACAGCAGTTCTGGGCAGTTCTTC.